This T cell receptor beta chain was identified in a study of cytomegalovirus exposure and HLA in healthy donors. Turning to the study itself: Caucasian-associated ancestry cluster membership applied to about 80% of approximately 420 genotyped donors.

Concerning this clone: Antigen specificity is unknown.

Germline CDR1 is SGHNT and CDR2 is YYREEE (reference sequence). V dropped 1 base and J dropped 3; count of bases not matched to a gene: 4. The CDR3 contains 16 residues. Study observations and caveats: Later analysis demonstrated an association between a missense DCLRE1C variant and TCR beta V- and J-gene trimming.

The PCR was carried out with 60 Vbeta primers and 13 Jbeta primers. Using immunoSEQ multiplex PCR, the repertoire was profiled, and TCRdb retains in-frame clones only, with some absent. The sample records around 200,000 clones, 65% to 75% being singletons. This TCR derives from a man in his thirties or forties in good health and CMV-seropositive. Material: PBMCs. The chain couples TRBV5-4 to TRBJ2-1; 10 bases match TRBD2. CDR3 residues: CASSLPSSGSYNEQFF. The DNA of the CDR3 is TGTGCCAGCAGCTTGCCCTCTAGCGGGAGCTACAATGAGCAGTTCTTC.